Detailed here is one T cell receptor (beta chain). The data were produced by immunoSEQ multiplex PCR, yet TCRdb's version contains in-frame clones alone and is incomplete. This sample carries about 12,000 clones, 70% to 90% of them seen once, and the ten largest clones take 3.3%. This entry comes from a study of lymphopenia after photon versus proton radiotherapy. The CDR3 spans 14 residues. Germline-derived CDR1 and CDR2 are ENHRY and SYGVKD. V was pared by 8 bases and J by 10 bases, with 20 bases between. The sequences come from peripheral blood, collected from a patient treated with proton-based radiotherapy. The V call is TRBV10-3, the J call TRBJ1-4; D unclear. This clonotype was sampled from a man in his 60s with pancreatic cancer. The CDR3 DNA reads as TGTGCCATCCCAGGATCTCGAGGGTGTGCAAAACTGTTTTTT. Encoded protein: CAIPGSRGCAKLFF.